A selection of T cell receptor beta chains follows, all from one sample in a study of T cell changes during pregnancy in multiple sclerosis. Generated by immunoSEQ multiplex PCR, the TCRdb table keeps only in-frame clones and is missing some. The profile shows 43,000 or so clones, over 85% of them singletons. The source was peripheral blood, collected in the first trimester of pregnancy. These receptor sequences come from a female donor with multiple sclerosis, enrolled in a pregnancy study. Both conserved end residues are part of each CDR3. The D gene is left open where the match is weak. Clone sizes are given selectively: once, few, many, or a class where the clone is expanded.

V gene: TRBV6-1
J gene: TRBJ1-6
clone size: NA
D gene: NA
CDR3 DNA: TGTGCCAGCAGTGAGCTGGGCCCTGCCAATTCACCCCTCCACTTT
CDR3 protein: CASSELGPANSPLHF

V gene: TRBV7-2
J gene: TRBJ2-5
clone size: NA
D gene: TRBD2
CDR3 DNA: TGTGCCAGCAGCTCTAGTTCCGGCGGGGGGGGGACCCAGTACTTC
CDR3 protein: CASSSSSGGGGTQYF

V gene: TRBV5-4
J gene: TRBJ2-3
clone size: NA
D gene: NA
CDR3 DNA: TGTGCCAGCAGCTTGAGGTCAGGGGTGGGGGATACGCAGTATTTT
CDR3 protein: CASSLRSGVGDTQYF

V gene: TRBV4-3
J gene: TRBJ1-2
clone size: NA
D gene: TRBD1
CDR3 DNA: TGCGCCAGCAGCCCCCAGGGGGTTACTAACTATGGCTACACCTTC
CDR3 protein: CASSPQGVTNYGYTF

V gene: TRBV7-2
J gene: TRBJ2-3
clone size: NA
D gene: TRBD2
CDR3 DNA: TGTGCCAGCAGCTTAGGGGGAGGGGTGAGGGATACGCAGTATTTT
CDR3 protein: CASSLGGGVRDTQYF

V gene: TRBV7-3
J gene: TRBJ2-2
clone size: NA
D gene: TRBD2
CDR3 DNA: TGTGCCAGCAGCCCACAACTAGCGTTCGGCACCGGGGAGCTGTTTTTT
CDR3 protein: CASSPQLAFGTGELFF

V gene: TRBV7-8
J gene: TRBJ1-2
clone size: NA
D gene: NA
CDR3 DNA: TGTGCCAGCAGTCCACTACAGGGTGGTGGCTACACCTTC
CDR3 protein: CASSPLQGGGYTF

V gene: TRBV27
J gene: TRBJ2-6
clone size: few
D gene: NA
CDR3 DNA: TGTGCCAGCAGTTCCTATCAGGTGCCTCACTCTGGGGCCAACGTCCTGACTTTC
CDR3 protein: CASSSYQVPHSGANVLTF

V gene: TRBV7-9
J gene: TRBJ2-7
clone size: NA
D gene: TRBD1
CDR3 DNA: TGTGCCAGCAGCTTAGAGGACAGGGATTGGCACTTC
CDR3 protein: CASSLEDRDWHF

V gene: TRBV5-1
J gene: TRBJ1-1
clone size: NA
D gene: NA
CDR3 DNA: TGCGCCAGACGGAAGACTTTCTTGGGCACTGAAGCTTTCTTT
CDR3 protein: CARRKTFLGTEAFF

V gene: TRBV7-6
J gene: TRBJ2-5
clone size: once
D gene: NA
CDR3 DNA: TGTGCCAGCAGCTTAGCGTGGTCAGGGCCCCAAGAGACCCAGTACTTC
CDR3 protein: CASSLAWSGPQETQYF

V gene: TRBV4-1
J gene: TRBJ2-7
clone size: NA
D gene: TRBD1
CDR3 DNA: TGCGCCAGCAGCCAAGTCGAAGGACAGGCTTTCTACGAGCAGTACTTC
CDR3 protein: CASSQVEGQAFYEQYF

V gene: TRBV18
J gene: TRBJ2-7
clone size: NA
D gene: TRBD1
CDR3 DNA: TGTGCCAGCTCACCAAAACAGGGGACCTACGAGCAGTACTTC
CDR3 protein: CASSPKQGTYEQYF

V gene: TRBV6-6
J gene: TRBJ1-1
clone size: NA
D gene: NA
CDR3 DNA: TGTGCCAGCAGCTCCCAAAGGACAGAGGGCACTGAAGCTTTCTTT
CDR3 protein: CASSSQRTEGTEAFF

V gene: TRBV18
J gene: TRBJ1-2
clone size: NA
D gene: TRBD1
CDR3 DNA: TGTGCCAGCTCAGCTAGACAGGGCCCCTACTCTTATGGCTACACCTTC
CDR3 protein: CASSARQGPYSYGYTF

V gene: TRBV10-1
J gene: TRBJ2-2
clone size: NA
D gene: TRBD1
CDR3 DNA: TGCGCCAGCAGTGATGTAGGGACAGCGAACACCGGGGAGCTGTTTTTT
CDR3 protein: CASSDVGTANTGELFF